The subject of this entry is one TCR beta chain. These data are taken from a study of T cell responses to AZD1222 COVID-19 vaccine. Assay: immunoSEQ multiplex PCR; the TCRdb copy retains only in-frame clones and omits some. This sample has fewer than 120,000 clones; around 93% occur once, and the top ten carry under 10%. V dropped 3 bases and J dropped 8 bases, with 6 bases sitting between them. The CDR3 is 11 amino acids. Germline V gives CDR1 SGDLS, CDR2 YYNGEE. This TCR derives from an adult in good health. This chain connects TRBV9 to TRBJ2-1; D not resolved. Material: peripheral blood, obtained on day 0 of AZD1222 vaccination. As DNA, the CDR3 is TGTGCCAGCAGCGCCGAACATGAGCAGTTCTTC. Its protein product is CASSAEHEQFF.